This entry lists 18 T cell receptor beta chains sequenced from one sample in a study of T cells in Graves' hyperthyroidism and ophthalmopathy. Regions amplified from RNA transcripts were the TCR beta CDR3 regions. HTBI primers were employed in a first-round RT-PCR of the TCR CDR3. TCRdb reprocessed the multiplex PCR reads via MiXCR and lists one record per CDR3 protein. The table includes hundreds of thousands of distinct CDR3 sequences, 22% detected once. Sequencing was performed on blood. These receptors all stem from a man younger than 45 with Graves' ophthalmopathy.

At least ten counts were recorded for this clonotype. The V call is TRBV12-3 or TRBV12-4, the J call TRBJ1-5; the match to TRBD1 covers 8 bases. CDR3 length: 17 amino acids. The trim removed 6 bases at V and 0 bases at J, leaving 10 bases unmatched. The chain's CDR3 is CASRQGQADHSNQPQHF. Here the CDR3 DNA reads TGTGCCAGCAGACAGGGACAGGCTGATCATAGCAATCAGCCCCAGCATTTT.

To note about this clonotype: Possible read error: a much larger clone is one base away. The CDR3 here is CASTRGDQPQHF. The CDR3 DNA is TGTGCCAGCACCCGGGGCGATCAGCCCCAGCATTTT. The chain uses TRBV2 and TRBJ1-5, with D maybe TRBD1 (5 bases). Per germline, CDR1 SNHLY and CDR2 FYNNEI. The CDR3 loop spans 12 amino acids. V lost 7 bases and J 5 bases, leaving 9 bases between the germline ends.

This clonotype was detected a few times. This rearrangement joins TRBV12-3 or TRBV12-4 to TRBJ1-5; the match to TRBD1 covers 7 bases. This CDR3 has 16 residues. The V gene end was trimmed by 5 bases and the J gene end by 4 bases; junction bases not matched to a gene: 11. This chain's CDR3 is CASSDKGARSNQPQHF. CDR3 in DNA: TGTGCCAGCAGTGATAAGGGGGCGCGATCTAATCAGCCCCAGCATTTT.

This CDR3 is CASSLDRTEKLFF. The CDR3 DNA follows: TGTGCCAGCAGTTTGGACAGGACGGAAAAACTGTTTTTT. The rearrangement uses TRBV27 and TRBJ1-4, with 7 bases fitting TRBD1. Germline V lookup: CDR1 MNHEY, CDR2 SMNVEV (reference sequence). The CDR3 is 13 amino acids. The J segment lost 8 bases and the V segment lost 3 bases, leaving 3 bases of the junction unmatched. Full variable domain (missing parts from reference TRBV27 and TRBJ1-4): EAQVTQNPRYLITVTGKKLTVTCSQNMNHEYMSWYRQDPGLGLRQIYYSMNVEVTDKGDVPEGYKVSRKEKRNFPLILESPSPNQTSLYFCASSLDRTEKLFFGSGTQLSVL.

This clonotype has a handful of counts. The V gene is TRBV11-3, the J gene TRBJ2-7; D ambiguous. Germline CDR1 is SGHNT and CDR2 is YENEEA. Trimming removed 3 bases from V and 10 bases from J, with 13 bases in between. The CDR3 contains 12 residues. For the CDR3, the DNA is TGTGCCAGCAGCTTCTCGCATGGTGAACAGTACTTC. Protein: CASSFSHGEQYF.

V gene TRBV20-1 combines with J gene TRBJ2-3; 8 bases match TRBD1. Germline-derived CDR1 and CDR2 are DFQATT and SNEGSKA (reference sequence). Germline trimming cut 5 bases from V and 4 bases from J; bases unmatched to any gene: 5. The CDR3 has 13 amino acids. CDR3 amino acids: CSAQRQGPDTQYF. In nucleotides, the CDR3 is TGCAGTGCTCAACGACAGGGGCCAGATACGCAGTATTTT.

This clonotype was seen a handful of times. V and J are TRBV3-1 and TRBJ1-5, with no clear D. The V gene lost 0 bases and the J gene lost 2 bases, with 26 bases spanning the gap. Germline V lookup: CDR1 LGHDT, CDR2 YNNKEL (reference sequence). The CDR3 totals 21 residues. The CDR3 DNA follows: TGTGCCAGCAGCCAAGATATGAGGTATGTCCCCCTCCGGATCTGCAATCAGCCCCAGCATTTT. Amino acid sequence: CASSQDMRYVPLRICNQPQHF.

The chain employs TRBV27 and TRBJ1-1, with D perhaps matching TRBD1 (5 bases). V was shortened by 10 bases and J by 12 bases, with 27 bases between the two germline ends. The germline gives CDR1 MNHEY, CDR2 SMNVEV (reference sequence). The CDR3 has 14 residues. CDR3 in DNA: TGTGCCACCCGAGTTAGGAGGGGCGCAATGTCGACTTTCTTT. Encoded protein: CATRVRRGAMSTFF.

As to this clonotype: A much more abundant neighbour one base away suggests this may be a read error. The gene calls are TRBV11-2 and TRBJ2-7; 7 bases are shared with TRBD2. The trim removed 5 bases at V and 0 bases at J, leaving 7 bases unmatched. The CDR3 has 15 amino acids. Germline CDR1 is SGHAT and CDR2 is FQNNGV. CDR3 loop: CASSPRRTSSYEQYF. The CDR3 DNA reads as TGTGCCAGCAGCCCCCGGCGGACTAGCTCCTACGAGCAGTACTTC.

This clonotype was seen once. CDR3 in amino acids: CASSGGSSTTSNEQFF. The CDR3 DNA reads as TGTGCCAGCAGTGGGGGGTCTAGTACGACTTCCAATGAGCAGTTCTTC. V gene TRBV2 combines with J gene TRBJ2-1; D assignment may be TRBD1 or TRBD2 (5 bases each). Between the trimmed V and J ends, which lost 4 bases and 6 bases, there was a span of 19 bases. From germline, CDR1 is SNHLY and CDR2 FYNNEI. The CDR3 totals 16 residues.

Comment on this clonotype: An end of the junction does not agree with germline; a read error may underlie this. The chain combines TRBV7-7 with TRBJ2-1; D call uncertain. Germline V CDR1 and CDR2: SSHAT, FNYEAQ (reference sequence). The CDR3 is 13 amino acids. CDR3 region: CASSLSPLGEQFF. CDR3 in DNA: TGTGCTAGCAGCTTATCCCCATTGGGTGAGCAGTTCTTC. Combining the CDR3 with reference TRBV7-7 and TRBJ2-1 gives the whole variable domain GAGVSQSPRYKVTKRGQDVTLRCDPISSHATLYWYQQALGQGPEFLTYFNYEAQPDKSGLPSDRFSAERPEGSISTLTIQRTEQRDSAMYRCASSLSPLGEQFFGPGTRLTVL.

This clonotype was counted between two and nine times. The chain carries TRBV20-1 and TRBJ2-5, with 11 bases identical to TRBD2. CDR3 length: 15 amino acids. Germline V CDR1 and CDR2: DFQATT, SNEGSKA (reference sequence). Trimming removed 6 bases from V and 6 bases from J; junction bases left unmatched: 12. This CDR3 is CSARTSGPPPQTQYF. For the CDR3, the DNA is TGCAGTGCCAGGACTAGCGGGCCCCCCCCCCAGACCCAGTACTTC.

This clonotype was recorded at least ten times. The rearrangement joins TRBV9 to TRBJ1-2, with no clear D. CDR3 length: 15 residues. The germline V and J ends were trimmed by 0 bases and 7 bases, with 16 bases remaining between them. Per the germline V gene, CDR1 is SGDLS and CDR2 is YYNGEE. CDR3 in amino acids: CASSVEPVTTSGYTF. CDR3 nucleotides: TGTGCCAGCAGCGTAGAGCCAGTGACAACTAGTGGCTACACCTTC.

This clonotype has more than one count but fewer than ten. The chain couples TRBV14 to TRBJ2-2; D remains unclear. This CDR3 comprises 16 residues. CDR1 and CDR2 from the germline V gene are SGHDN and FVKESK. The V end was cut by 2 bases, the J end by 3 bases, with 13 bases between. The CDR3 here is CASSQTGLADTGELFF. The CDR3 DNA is TGTGCCAGCAGCCAAACGGGCCTTGCAGACACCGGGGAGCTGTTTTTT.

The CDR3 DNA reads TGTGCCAGCAGTCCCGGACTCGGATTTGCAACTAATGAAAAACTGTTTTTT. Translated: CASSPGLGFATNEKLFF. The chain uses TRBV7-8 and TRBJ1-4; D remains ambiguous. CDR3 size: 17 residues. The germline V and J ends were trimmed by 6 bases and 0 bases, with 17 bases remaining between them. Germline lookup yields CDR1 SGHVS and CDR2 FQNEAQ.

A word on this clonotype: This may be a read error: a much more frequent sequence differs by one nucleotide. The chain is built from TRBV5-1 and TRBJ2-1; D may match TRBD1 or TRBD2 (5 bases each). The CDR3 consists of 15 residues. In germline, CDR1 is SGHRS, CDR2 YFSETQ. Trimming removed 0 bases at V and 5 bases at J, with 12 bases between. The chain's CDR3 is CASSLGQRINNEQFF. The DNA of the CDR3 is TGCGCCAGCAGCTTGGGACAGCGGATCAACAATGAGCAGTTCTTC.

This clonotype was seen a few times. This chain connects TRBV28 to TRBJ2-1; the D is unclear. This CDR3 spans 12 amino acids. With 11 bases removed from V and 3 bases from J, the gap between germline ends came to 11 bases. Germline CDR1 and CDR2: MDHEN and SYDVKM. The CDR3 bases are TGTGCCGTGGGGATGGACTACAATGAGCAGTTCTTC. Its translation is CAVGMDYNEQFF.

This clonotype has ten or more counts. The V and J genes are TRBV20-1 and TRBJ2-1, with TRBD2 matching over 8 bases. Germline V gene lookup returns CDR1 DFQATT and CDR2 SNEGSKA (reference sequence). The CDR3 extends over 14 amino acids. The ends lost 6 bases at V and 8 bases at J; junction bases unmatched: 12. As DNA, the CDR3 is TGCAGTGCCGACCGACCGGGACTAGACGATGAGCAGTTCTTC. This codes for CSADRPGLDDEQFF.